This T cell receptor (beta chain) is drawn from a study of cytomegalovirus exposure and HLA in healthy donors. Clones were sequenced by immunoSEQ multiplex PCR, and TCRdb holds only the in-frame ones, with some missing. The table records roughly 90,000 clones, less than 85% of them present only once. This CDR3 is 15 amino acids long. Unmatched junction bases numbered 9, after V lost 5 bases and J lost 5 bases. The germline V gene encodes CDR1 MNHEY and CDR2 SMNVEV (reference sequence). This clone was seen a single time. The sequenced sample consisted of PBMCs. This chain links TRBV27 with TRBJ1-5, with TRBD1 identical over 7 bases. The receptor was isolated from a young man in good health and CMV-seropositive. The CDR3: CASSIARGADQPQHF. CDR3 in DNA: TGTGCCAGCAGTATCGCCAGGGGGGCGGATCAGCCCCAGCATTTT.